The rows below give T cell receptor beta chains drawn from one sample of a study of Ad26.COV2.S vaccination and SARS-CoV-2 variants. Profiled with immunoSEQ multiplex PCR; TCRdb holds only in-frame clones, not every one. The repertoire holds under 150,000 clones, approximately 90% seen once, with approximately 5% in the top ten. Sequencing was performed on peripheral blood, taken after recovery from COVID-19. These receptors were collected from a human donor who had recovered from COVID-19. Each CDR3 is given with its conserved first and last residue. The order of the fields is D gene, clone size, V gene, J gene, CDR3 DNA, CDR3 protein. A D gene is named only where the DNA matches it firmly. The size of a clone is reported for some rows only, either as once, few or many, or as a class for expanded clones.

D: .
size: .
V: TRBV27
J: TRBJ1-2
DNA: TGTGCCAGCAGTTTATACCCCCCAGGGGTCTATGGCTACACCTTC
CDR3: CASSLYPPGVYGYTF

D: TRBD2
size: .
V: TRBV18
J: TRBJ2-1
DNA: TGTGCCAGCTCCCCGGGGGGTTCCTACAATGAGCAGTTCTTC
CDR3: CASSPGGSYNEQFF

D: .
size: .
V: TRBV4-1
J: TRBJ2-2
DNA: TGCGCCAGCAGTAACACCGGGGAGCTGTTTTTT
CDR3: CASSNTGELFF

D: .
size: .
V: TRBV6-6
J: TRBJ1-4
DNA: TGTGCCAGCAGTTACGACCAGGCTATTAATGAAAAACTGTTTTTT
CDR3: CASSYDQAINEKLFF

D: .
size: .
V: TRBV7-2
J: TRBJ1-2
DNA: TGTGCCAGCACCCCCAGTGCGCCGCACTATGGCTACACCTTC
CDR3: CASTPSAPHYGYTF

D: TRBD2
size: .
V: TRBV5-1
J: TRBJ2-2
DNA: TGCGCCAGCAGCGCATTAGCGGGGGATTACACCGGGGAGCTGTTTTTT
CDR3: CASSALAGDYTGELFF

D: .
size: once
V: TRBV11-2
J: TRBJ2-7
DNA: TGTGCCAGCAGCTCCTCGCGTTTTACAGGGTTGGAGTCCTACGAGCAGTACTTC
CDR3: CASSSSRFTGLESYEQYF

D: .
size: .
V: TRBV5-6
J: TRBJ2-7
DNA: TGTGCCAGCAGCCGATCCTACGAGCAGTACTTC
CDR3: CASSRSYEQYF

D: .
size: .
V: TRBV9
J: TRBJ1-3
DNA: TGTGCCAGCAGCGTTCTGGGGGCGCGGGGAAACACCATATATTTT
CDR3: CASSVLGARGNTIYF

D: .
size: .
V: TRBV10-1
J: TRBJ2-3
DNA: TGCGCCAGCAGGGGTCACAGGGTATCCGCAGATACGCAGTATTTT
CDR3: CASRGHRVSADTQYF

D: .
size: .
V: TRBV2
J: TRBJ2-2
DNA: TGTGCCAGCAGGGGGCTCCAGGCTGGCGGGGAGCTGTTTTTT
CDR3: CASRGLQAGGELFF

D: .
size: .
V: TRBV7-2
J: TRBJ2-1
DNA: TGTGCCAGCAGCCCCGGGGAGCACAATGAGCAGTTCTTC
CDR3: CASSPGEHNEQFF

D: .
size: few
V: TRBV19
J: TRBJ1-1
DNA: TGTGCCAGTAGTTTTGGGACGAACACTGAAGCTTTCTTT
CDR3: CASSFGTNTEAFF

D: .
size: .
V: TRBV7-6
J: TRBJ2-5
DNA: TGTGCCAGCAGCTTTTTGGTAGGAGCGGCAGCCCAAGAGACCCAGTACTTC
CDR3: CASSFLVGAAAQETQYF

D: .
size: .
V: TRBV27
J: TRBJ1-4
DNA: TGTGCCAGCAGTTGGGTCCGCGGGGGGAAACTGTTTTTT
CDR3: CASSWVRGGKLFF

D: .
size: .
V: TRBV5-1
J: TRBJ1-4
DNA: TGCGCCAGCAGCTTGGGTGGGGGCGAGGAAAAACTGTTTTTT
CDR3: CASSLGGGEEKLFF

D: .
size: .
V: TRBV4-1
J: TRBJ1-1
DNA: TGCGCCAGCAGCCAAGACCGCGGGACTGAAGCTTTCTTT
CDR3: CASSQDRGTEAFF

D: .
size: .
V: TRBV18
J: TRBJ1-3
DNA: TGTGCCAGCTCACCACAGGCAGGGAGAAACACCATATATTTT
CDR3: CASSPQAGRNTIYF

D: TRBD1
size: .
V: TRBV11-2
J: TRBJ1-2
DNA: TGTGCCAGCAGCTTAGATCGGACAGGGGAAAACACCTTC
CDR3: CASSLDRTGENTF

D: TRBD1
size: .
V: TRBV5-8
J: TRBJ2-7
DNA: TGTGCCAGCATCTATACGGGGACAGGGATCTACGAGCAGTACTTC
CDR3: CASIYTGTGIYEQYF

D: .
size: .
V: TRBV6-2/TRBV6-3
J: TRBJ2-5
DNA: TGTGCCAGCAGTTTTGACAGAGGACCGCAAGAGACCCAGTACTTC
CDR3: CASSFDRGPQETQYF

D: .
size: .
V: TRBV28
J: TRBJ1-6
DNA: TGTGCCAGCAGTTGGGGGAGGGATTCACCCCTCCACTTT
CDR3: CASSWGRDSPLHF

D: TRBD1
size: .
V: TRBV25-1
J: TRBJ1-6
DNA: TGTGCCAGCAGAGAACAGGGGAAGCCCTATAATTCACCCCTCCACTTT
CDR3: CASREQGKPYNSPLHF

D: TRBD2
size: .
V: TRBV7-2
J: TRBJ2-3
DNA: TGTGCCAGCAGCTTGGCAACTAGCGGGGGGTTCCGCACAGATACGCAGTATTTT
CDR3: CASSLATSGGFRTDTQYF

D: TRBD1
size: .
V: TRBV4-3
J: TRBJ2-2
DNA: TGCGCCAGCAGCCAGCCGACAGGGCCCACCGGGGAGCTGTTTTTT
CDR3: CASSQPTGPTGELFF

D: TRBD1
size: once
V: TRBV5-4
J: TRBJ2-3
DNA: TGTGCCAGCAGCAGAACACCCGGGACAGGCACAGATACGCAGTATTTT
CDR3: CASSRTPGTGTDTQYF

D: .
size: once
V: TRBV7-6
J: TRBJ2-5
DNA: TGTGCCAGCAGCTTAGGAGAGGGGGGTCAAGAGACCCAGTACTTC
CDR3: CASSLGEGGQETQYF

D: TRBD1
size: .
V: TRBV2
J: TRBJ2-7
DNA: TGTGCCAGCAGTGAGGCAGGGACAGGGGGCCACGAGCAGTACTTC
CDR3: CASSEAGTGGHEQYF

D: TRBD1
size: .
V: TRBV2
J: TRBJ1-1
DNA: TGTGCCAGCAGTGTACCCGCGGGACAGGTAACTGAAGCTTTCTTT
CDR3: CASSVPAGQVTEAFF

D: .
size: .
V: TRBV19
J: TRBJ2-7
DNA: TGTGCCAGTAGTATAAGGAGCGGGACAGCCCCCTACGAGCAGTACTTC
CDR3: CASSIRSGTAPYEQYF

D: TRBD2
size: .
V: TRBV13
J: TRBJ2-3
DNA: TGTGCCAGCAGTTTTGGGGCTAGCGGGGGGTTCACAGATACGCAGTATTTT
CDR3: CASSFGASGGFTDTQYF

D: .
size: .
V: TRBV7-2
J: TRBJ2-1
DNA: TGTGCCAGCAGCTTCGTCAGGGTTTATGGTGAGCAGTTCTTC
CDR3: CASSFVRVYGEQFF

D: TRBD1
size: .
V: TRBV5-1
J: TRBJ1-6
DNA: TGCGCCAGCAGCCCCCAGACAGGGGAGTATTCACCCCTCCACTTT
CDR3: CASSPQTGEYSPLHF

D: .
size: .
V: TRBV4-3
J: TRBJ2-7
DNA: TGCGCCAGCAGCCAAGTCCCAAGGGTCTTGCTCTACGAGCAGTACTTC
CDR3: CASSQVPRVLLYEQYF

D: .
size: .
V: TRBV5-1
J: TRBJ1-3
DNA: TGCGCCAGCAGCTTGGGCGGGACCTCTGGACTTGGAAACACCATATATTTT
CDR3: CASSLGGTSGLGNTIYF

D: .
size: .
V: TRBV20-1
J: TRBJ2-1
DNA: TGCAGTGCTAGTGGGGGGCTCTTGGAAAATGAGCAGTTCTTC
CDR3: CSASGGLLENEQFF

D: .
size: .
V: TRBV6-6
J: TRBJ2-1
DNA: TGTGCCAGCAGTTTGAACGGAGGGAATGAGCAGTTCTTC
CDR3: CASSLNGGNEQFF

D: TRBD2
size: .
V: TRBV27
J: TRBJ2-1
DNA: TGTGCCAGCAGTCCCCCAGAGCGGGGGGGCAATGAGCAGTTCTTC
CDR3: CASSPPERGGNEQFF

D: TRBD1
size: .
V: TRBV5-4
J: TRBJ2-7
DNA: TGTGCCAGCAGCGGCGGGACAGGACTATACGAGCAGTACTTC
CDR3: CASSGGTGLYEQYF

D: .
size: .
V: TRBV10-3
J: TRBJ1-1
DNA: TGTGCCATCAGTGAACCCGGGACGGGGACTTATGAAGCTTTCTTT
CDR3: CAISEPGTGTYEAFF